This TCR beta chain originates from a study of Ad26.COV2.S vaccination and SARS-CoV-2 variants. Regarding treatment: approximately 18 received Ad26.COV2.S at low or high dose, single or two shots; about 5 received placebo; per-sample allocation not given. Sampling was done on day 63 after the first vaccine or placebo injection. The method was immunoSEQ multiplex PCR; TCRdb's version includes in-frame clones alone and lacks a portion of them. The table lists some 320,000 clones, 86% of them singletons, with 1.9% in the top ten. The CDR3 is 16 amino acids. Trimming cost V 3 bases and J 5 bases; bases outside gene matches: 6. CDR1 is LGHNA, CDR2 YNFKEQ, per germline.

The sample was peripheral blood, taken in a trial of Ad26.COV2.S vaccine versus placebo. This sequence joins TRBV4-2 and TRBJ1-4; TRBD1 matches 10 bases. This TCR derives from a person between 18 and 65 years old who received the Ad26.COV2.S COVID-19 vaccine or a placebo. CDR3 sequence reads: CASSHQPGQGNEKLFF. DNA for the CDR3: TGTGCCAGCAGCCACCAACCGGGACAGGGGAATGAAAAACTGTTTTTT.